The 19 T cell receptor beta chains below come from one sample, sequenced in a study of cytomegalovirus exposure and HLA in healthy donors. 13 Jbeta primers and 60 Vbeta primers were used for the PCR. The method was immunoSEQ multiplex PCR; TCRdb's version includes in-frame clones alone and lacks a portion of them. Counted here are about 78,000 clones, 80% occurring once; the ten biggest clones make up 1.1%. Sequenced material: PBMCs. All receptors come from a male donor in good health and CMV-seronegative.

Details on this clone: One end of the junction does not line up with germline, which may come from a read error. V usage is TRBV5-4 and J usage is TRBJ1-2; tentatively, D is TRBD1 (5 bases). The germline gives CDR1 SGHNT, CDR2 YYREEE (reference sequence). The CDR3 sequence is 13 residues long. CDR3 bases: TGTGCCAGCAGCCAATCAGGGTTCTATGGCTACCCCTTC. Protein: CASSQSGFYGYPF.

The chain is built from TRBV6-1 and TRBJ2-7; 11 bases align to TRBD1. The CDR3 is 13 residues long. Germline V gene sequence: CDR1 MNHNS, CDR2 SASEGT. V lost 11 bases to trimming and J lost 5 bases; unmatched junction nucleotides: 8. CDR3 region: CAGFGTGGNEQYF. Written as DNA, the CDR3 is TGTGCCGGGTTCGGGACAGGGGGAAACGAGCAGTACTTC.

The V call is TRBV18, the J call TRBJ2-6; 9 bases match TRBD1. The CDR3 runs 19 residues. V was clipped by 2 bases and J by 0 bases; unmatched bases: 8. Germline CDR1 and CDR2: KGHSH and LQKENI. CDR3 in amino acids: CASSPIGQGQSSGANVLTF. The CDR3 coding sequence is TGTGCCAGCTCACCAATAGGACAGGGGCAGAGCTCTGGGGCCAACGTCCTGACTTTC.

This chain connects TRBV27 to TRBJ1-4; D is uncertain. Germline CDR1 is MNHEY and CDR2 is SMNVEV (reference sequence). The CDR3 loop spans 13 amino acids. With 2 bases removed from V and 6 bases from J, the gap between germline ends came to 7 bases. The CDR3 nucleotides read TGTGCCAGCAGTTTAGGGCAGTATGAAAAACTGTTTTTT. Translating gives CASSLGQYEKLFF.

The rearrangement uses TRBV28 and TRBJ2-1; 12 bases map to TRBD2. This CDR3 has 16 amino acids. Per the germline V gene, CDR1 is MDHEN and CDR2 is SYDVKM. Losses at the gene ends were 0 bases for V and 8 bases for J; bases not matched to a gene: 5. The CDR3 spells CASSLWSSGGGDEQFF. CDR3 nucleotide sequence: TGTGCCAGCAGTTTATGGTCTAGCGGGGGGGGAGATGAGCAGTTCTTC.

The chain joins TRBV2 to TRBJ1-2, with a possible D match to TRBD1 (5 bases). Trimming cost V 3 bases and J 3 bases, with 11 bases left between them. Looked up from germline, CDR1 is SNHLY and CDR2 is FYNNEI. CDR3 size: 14 residues. CDR3 DNA sequence: TGTGCCAGCAGTGATGGGGGGTTAGACTATGGCTACACCTTC. Protein product: CASSDGGLDYGYTF.

The chain recombines TRBV7-6 with TRBJ2-1; TRBD1 matches at 12 bases. Trimming cost V 5 bases and J 5 bases; bases outside gene matches: 13. The V gene's germline CDR1 is SGHVS and CDR2 FNYEAQ. The CDR3 has 18 residues. In DNA form, the CDR3 reads TGTGCCAGCAGCCTTCGTCCCGGGACAGGGGGCTTCGACAATGAGCAGTTCTTC. The encoded protein is CASSLRPGTGGFDNEQFF.

The rearrangement links TRBV18 to TRBJ2-2; 8 nucleotides match TRBD2. J was trimmed by 5 bases and V by 3 bases; bases with no gene match: 8. CDR3 length: 16 amino acids. Germline V lookup: CDR1 KGHSH, CDR2 LQKENI. CDR3 sequence reads: CASSPDGRARTGELFF. The CDR3 DNA reads as TGTGCCAGCTCACCTGACGGGAGGGCCCGGACCGGGGAGCTGTTTTTT.

This clone was found a few times. The J gene is TRBJ2-1, the V gene TRBV6-5; D not resolved. V was cut by 2 bases and J by 5 bases, with 13 bases left in between. The CDR3 contains 15 residues. From germline, CDR1 is MNHEY and CDR2 SVGAGI. CDR3 nucleotides: TGTGCCAGCAGTTACGGTCTACCTTCGAACAATGAGCAGTTCTTC. This codes for CASSYGLPSNNEQFF.

V gene TRBV28 combines with J gene TRBJ2-7, with D maybe TRBD1 (5 bases). Germline assignment: CDR1 MDHEN and CDR2 SYDVKM. Trimming took 6 bases from V and 3 from J, leaving 12 bases between them. CDR3 length: 13 residues. Written as DNA, the CDR3 is TGTGCCAGCAGAGGGGAAGGGAACTACGAGCAGTACTTC. This encodes CASRGEGNYEQYF.

This rearrangement joins TRBV2 to TRBJ1-6; possibly TRBD1 for D (5 bases). Germline CDR1 SNHLY, CDR2 FYNNEI. CDR3 length equals 13 residues. The V and J ends lost 1 base and 10 bases respectively, with 8 bases between them. Here the CDR3 DNA reads TGTGCCAGCAGTGAAGAGGGGTCGTCACCCCTCCACTTT. The encoded protein is CASSEEGSSPLHF.

CDR3 in DNA: TGTGCCATCAGCAACCGACTAGCGGGATACAATGAGCAGTTCTTC. It codes for CAISNRLAGYNEQFF. The rearrangement joins TRBV10-3 to TRBJ2-1; TRBD2 matches at 11 bases. The CDR3 spans 15 residues. Germline V gene data show CDR1 as ENHRY and CDR2 as SYGVKD. J gave up 4 bases and V 6 bases, and 5 bases lay outside the gene matches.

The J gene is TRBJ1-2, the V gene TRBV5-6, with 7 bases aligning to TRBD1. The germline V gene encodes CDR1 SGHDT and CDR2 YYEEEE. The CDR3 loop spans 18 amino acids. V was clipped by 1 base and J by 0 bases; unmatched bases: 12. In nucleotides, the CDR3 is TGTGCCAGCAGCTTGATAATTCGGACAGGCCAATCTAACTATGGCTACACCTTC. Its protein product is CASSLIIRTGQSNYGYTF.

The chain joins TRBV7-3 to TRBJ2-5; TRBD1 matches 9 bases. The J call is in doubt because the DNA end fits TRBJ2-7 better. Germline-derived CDR1 and CDR2 are SGHTA and FQGTGA. This CDR3 is 13 amino acids long. The CDR3 DNA is TGTGCCAGCAGCAAGGGGACAGGGAACGAGCAGTACTTC. It yields the protein CASSKGTGNEQYF.

This chain connects TRBV18 to TRBJ1-3; no reliable D call. The CDR3 totals 14 residues. With 3 bases removed from V and 0 bases from J, the gap between germline ends came to 6 bases. Germline V gives CDR1 KGHSH, CDR2 LQKENI. The CDR3: CASSPPISGNTIYF. The CDR3 coding sequence is TGTGCCAGCTCACCTCCAATCTCTGGAAACACCATATATTTT.

The chain is built from TRBV9 and TRBJ2-2; tentatively, D is TRBD2 (5 bases). The CDR3 totals 15 residues. Trimming cost V 0 bases and J 6 bases, with 12 bases left between them. Germline V gene data show CDR1 as SGDLS and CDR2 as YYNGEE. CDR3 amino acids: CASSVDLRVAGELFF. As DNA, the CDR3 is TGTGCCAGCAGCGTAGATCTGAGGGTTGCCGGGGAGCTGTTTTTT.

The V and J genes are TRBV7-6 and TRBJ2-6, with D perhaps TRBD2 (6 bases). The germline CDR1 and CDR2 sequences are SGHVS and FNYEAQ. The CDR3 extends over 19 amino acids. Deletions cut 2 bases from V and 2 bases from J, with 19 bases between. The DNA of the CDR3 is TGTGCCAGCAGCTTAACGGGCTCTGGGGGGTTCGCTGGGGCCAACGTCCTGACTTTC. This translates into CASSLTGSGGFAGANVLTF. Supplemented by reference TRBV7-6 and TRBJ2-6, the full variable domain reads GAGVSQSPRYKVTKRGQDVALRCDPISGHVSLYWYRQALGQGPEFLTYFNYEAQQDKSGLPNDRFSAERPEGSISTLTIQRTEQRDSAMYRCASSLTGSGGFAGANVLTFGAGSRLTVL.

This clone is a singleton in its sample. The chain couples TRBV9 to TRBJ1-4; 7 bases map to TRBD1. Germline values: CDR1 SGDLS, CDR2 YYNGEE. With V trimmed by 3 bases and J by 4 bases, 12 bases remained unmatched. This CDR3 has 17 amino acids. The CDR3 protein is CASSASGTRGLNEKLFF. The DNA for the CDR3 is TGTGCCAGCAGCGCCTCCGGGACAAGGGGGCTTAATGAAAAACTGTTTTTT. Full variable domain (outside the CDR3, taken from reference TRBV9 and TRBJ1-4): DSGVTQTPKHLITATGQRVTLRCSPRSGDLSVYWYQQSLDQGLQFLIQYYNGEERAKGNILERFSAQQFPDLHSELNLSSLELGDSALYFCASSASGTRGLNEKLFFGSGTQLSVL.

This sequence joins TRBV25-1 and TRBJ2-3, with 15 bases aligning to TRBD2. V shed 2 bases, J shed 3 bases, and the junction held 3 bases outside the gene matches. Germline CDR1 reads MGHDK; CDR2 reads SYGVNS. The CDR3 is 17 residues long. The CDR3 is CASSETGLAGGTDTQYF. Written as DNA, the CDR3 is TGTGCCAGCAGTGAAACGGGACTAGCGGGAGGAACAGATACGCAGTATTTT.